The 30 T cell receptor beta chains presented below share a single source sample, sequenced in a study of radiotherapy plus CTLA-4 blockade in lung cancer. TCRdb keeps only in-frame clones here, not all; method: immunoSEQ multiplex PCR. This table has approximately 69,000 clones, about 80% appearing once. Sequencing used peripheral blood, obtained from a patient treated with radiotherapy plus ipilimumab. These receptors came from a human donor with non-small cell lung cancer who had a complete response to radiotherapy plus ipilimumab.

V gene TRBV13 combines with J gene TRBJ2-7; a weak D match, TRBD1 (5 bases). Germline lookup yields CDR1 PRHDT and CDR2 FYEKMQ (reference sequence). The V end lost 6 bases, the J end lost 1 base, and 13 bases lay between the germline ends. The CDR3 sequence is 14 residues long. The CDR3 DNA reads as TGTGCCAGCAGTCTTAGTCCAGGGTCCTACGAGCAGTACGTC. Translating gives CASSLSPGSYEQYV.

The chain employs TRBV4-1 and TRBJ2-3; D is unclear. The CDR3 covers 14 residues. V was trimmed by 4 bases and J by 2 bases, leaving 10 bases between them. CDR1 is MGHRA and CDR2 is YSYEKL in the germline V gene. In DNA form, the CDR3 reads TGCGCCAGCAGCCCCCAGCCTTACACAGATACGCAGTATTTT. This encodes CASSPQPYTDTQYF.

The V call is TRBV7-2, the J call TRBJ2-7, with D possibly TRBD1 on 5 matching bases. Germline V gene data show CDR1 as SGHTA and CDR2 as FQGNSA. The CDR3 extends over 14 amino acids. The V end was cut by 1 base, the J end by 1 base, with 8 bases between. The CDR3 bases are TGTGCCAGCAGCTTAGGGCGACAGTCCTACGAGCAGTACTTC. This codes for CASSLGRQSYEQYF.

This clone was detected only a few times. The gene calls are TRBV7-6 and TRBJ2-1; possible D gene TRBD2, 7 bases. This CDR3 contains 16 residues. The germline gives CDR1 SGHVS, CDR2 FNYEAQ. The V and J ends lost 2 bases and 6 bases respectively, with 17 bases between them. The CDR3 sequence: CASSLRGGRASNEQFF. CDR3 in DNA: TGTGCCAGCAGCTTAAGGGGGGGGAGGGCCTCCAATGAGCAGTTCTTC.

The rearrangement uses TRBV21-1 and TRBJ2-4. TRBV21-1 is designated a pseudogene. This CDR3 comprises 14 residues. The chain's CDR3 is CASSKGGVGDIQYF. The CDR3, as DNA: TGTGCCAGCAGCAAAGGAGGGGTTGGAGACATTCAGTACTTC.

This clone was detected only a few times. The J gene is TRBJ1-5, the V gene TRBV12-5; D not resolved. There are 13 residues in the CDR3. V lost 6 bases and J lost 4, with 10 bases in between. The V gene's germline CDR1 is LGHNT and CDR2 FRNRAP. Written as DNA, the CDR3 is TGTGCTAGTGGGCAGTCAGAAAATCAGCCCCAGCATTTT. Protein: CASGQSENQPQHF.

The chain links TRBV7-2 to TRBJ2-2, with unresolved D. V was trimmed by 2 bases and J by 3 bases, leaving 7 bases between them. The CDR3 loop spans 14 amino acids. Germline CDR1 reads SGHTA; CDR2 reads FQGNSA. The CDR3 sequence: CASSLNFYTGELFF. The CDR3 DNA follows: TGTGCCAGCAGCTTAAACTTCTACACCGGGGAGCTGTTTTTT. Full variable domain (missing parts from reference TRBV7-2 and TRBJ2-2): GAGVSQSPSNKVTEKGKDVELRCDPISGHTALYWYRQSLGQGLEFLIYFQGNSAPDKSGLPSDRFSAERTGGSVSTLTIQRTQQEDSAVYLCASSLNFYTGELFFGEGSRLTVL.

The chain is built from TRBV5-1 and TRBJ2-7, with D maybe TRBD1 (5 bases). The CDR3 covers 12 residues. Germline CDR1 reads SGHRS; CDR2 reads YFSETQ. V shed 4 bases and J shed 5 bases, with 10 bases lying between them. CDR3 region: CASSHTGNEQYF. In DNA, the CDR3 is TGCGCCAGCAGCCATACAGGTAACGAGCAGTACTTC.

The chain combines TRBV7-9 with TRBJ1-2; no firm D call. The CDR3 loop spans 13 amino acids. Germline V gives CDR1 SEHNR, CDR2 FQNEAQ (reference sequence). V dropped 2 bases and J dropped 6 bases, with 10 bases sitting between them. CDR3 DNA sequence: TGTGCCAGCAGCTTAAAACTTCAACATGGCTACACCTTC. It yields the protein CASSLKLQHGYTF.

The chain is built from TRBV4-3 and TRBJ2-3; TRBD2 is a possible D gene (6 bases). The CDR3 has 15 residues. Trimming left V 1 base short and J 5 bases short, with 13 bases between. The germline CDR1 and CDR2 sequences are LGHNA and YSLEER. The CDR3 nucleotides read TGCGCCAGCAGCCAAGGTCCCCGGGGAGGAGATACGCAGTATTTT. Its translation: CASSQGPRGGDTQYF.

This clone was recorded a few times. The rearrangement uses TRBV25-1 and TRBJ2-1; 10 bases are shared with TRBD1. This CDR3 is built from 13 residues. Per the germline V gene, CDR1 is MGHDK and CDR2 is SYGVNS. With V trimmed by 4 bases and J by 13 bases, 7 bases remained unmatched. The CDR3 protein is CASSARDRGPQFF. CDR3 in DNA: TGTGCCAGCAGTGCCCGGGACAGGGGACCCCAGTTCTTC.

The chain recombines TRBV6-1 with TRBJ2-7; 9 positions agree with TRBD2. The CDR3 is 14 residues long. CDR1 MNHNS and CDR2 SASEGT come from the germline V gene. The V and J ends lost 8 bases and 6 bases, in that order; junction bases with no gene match: 11. This CDR3 reads CASSDGSGSPEQYV. Here the CDR3 DNA reads TGTGCCAGCTCCGACGGTAGCGGGAGCCCCGAGCAGTACGTC.

The chain is built from TRBV2 and TRBJ1-2; tentatively, D is TRBD1 (5 bases). Trimming took 6 bases from V and 8 from J, leaving 13 bases between them. The germline CDR1 and CDR2 sequences are SNHLY and FYNNEI. The CDR3 totals 12 residues. CDR3 loop: CASRKEQEGYTF. In DNA, the CDR3 is TGTGCCAGCAGGAAAGAACAGGAAGGCTACACCTTC.

The CDR3 region has the DNA TGTGCCAGTTGTTCGTTACGGCCCGGGGAAGCTTTCTTT. Protein: CASCSLRPGEAFF. The gene calls are TRBV19 and TRBJ1-1; D is undetermined. The CDR3 extends over 13 amino acids. CDR1 is LNHDA, CDR2 SQIVND, per germline (reference sequence). Trimming cost V 8 bases and J 8 bases, with 18 bases left between them.

The chain employs TRBV9 and TRBJ2-2, with 7 bases aligning to TRBD2. The trim removed 0 bases at V and 5 bases at J, leaving 10 bases unmatched. This CDR3 has 17 amino acids. Germline lookup yields CDR1 SGDLS and CDR2 YYNGEE. The DNA of the CDR3 is TGTGCCAGCAGCGTAGGGATTGGGACTATGATTACCGGGGAGCTGTTTTTT. Its translation is CASSVGIGTMITGELFF.

The chain links TRBV2 to TRBJ1-3; TRBD1 might be the D (5 bases). V was clipped by 6 bases and J by 1 base, with 10 bases between them. The germline V gene encodes CDR1 SNHLY and CDR2 FYNNEI. This CDR3 is 14 amino acids long. In DNA form, the CDR3 reads TGTGCCAGCAGAGCAGGGCCTTCTGGAAACACCATATATTTT. Translation gives CASRAGPSGNTIYF.

The chain combines TRBV4-1 with TRBJ1-2, with D perhaps matching TRBD1 (5 bases). The CDR3 covers 16 residues. V lost 3 bases to trimming and J lost 8 bases, with 22 bases between them. Germline V gene lookup returns CDR1 MGHRA and CDR2 YSYEKL. CDR3 amino acids: CASSHPAPREGWGYTF. CDR3 coding DNA: TGCGCCAGCAGCCACCCCGCCCCCAGGGAGGGGTGGGGCTACACCTTC.

The rearrangement joins TRBV18 to TRBJ2-3, with D uncertain. V lost 2 bases, J lost 4 bases, and 13 bases lay in between. Per germline, CDR1 KGHSH and CDR2 LQKENI. CDR3 length: 15 residues. The CDR3 loop is CASSPGNWVADTQYF. The CDR3, as DNA: TGTGCCAGCTCACCAGGGAATTGGGTCGCAGATACGCAGTATTTT.

J is TRBJ2-3 and V is TRBV7-9, with TRBD2 identical over 8 bases. The J segment lost 5 bases and the V segment lost 6 bases, leaving 4 bases of the junction unmatched. From germline, CDR1 is SEHNR and CDR2 FQNEAQ (reference sequence). The CDR3 contains 13 residues. The CDR3 loop is CASSQAGEDTQYF. The CDR3 DNA follows: TGTGCCAGCAGTCAAGCGGGGGAAGATACGCAGTATTTT.

The chain links TRBV2 to TRBJ2-5; TRBD1 matches at 11 bases. The V and J ends lost 5 bases and 4 bases, in that order; junction bases with no gene match: 9. Germline lookup yields CDR1 SNHLY and CDR2 FYNNEI. The CDR3 is 16 amino acids. The CDR3 nucleotides are TGTGCCAGCAGTCAAGGACAGGGGGCTTCGGGAGAGACCCAGTACTTC. Its protein product is CASSQGQGASGETQYF.

The V call is TRBV4-3, the J call TRBJ2-7; the D is unclear. Germline CDR1 LGHNA, CDR2 YSLEER. V dropped 0 bases and J dropped 6 bases, with 12 bases sitting between them. This CDR3 has 14 amino acids. The DNA of the CDR3 is TGCGCCAGCAGCCAAGAGGCCCTTAACCTCGAGCAGTACTTC. It specifies CASSQEALNLEQYF.

This rearrangement joins TRBV6-1 to TRBJ2-2; TRBD1 aligns across 11 bases. The CDR3 has 13 amino acids. Per germline, CDR1 MNHNS and CDR2 SASEGT. The J segment lost 4 bases and the V segment lost 11 bases, leaving 3 bases of the junction unmatched. Written as DNA, the CDR3 is TGTGCCGGACAGGGGGCGCGCACCGGGGAGCTGTTTTTT. This translates into CAGQGARTGELFF.

The chain recombines TRBV11-2 with TRBJ1-2; D gene ambiguous. This CDR3 spans 13 amino acids. Trimming left V 1 base short and J 8 bases short, with 11 bases between. Germline-derived CDR1 and CDR2 are SGHAT and FQNNGV. CDR3 in DNA: TGTGCCAGCAGCTTAGTCGTCACTAGGGGCTACACCTTC. Translating it yields CASSLVVTRGYTF.

The chain recombines TRBV6-5 with TRBJ2-6; D call uncertain. V was pared by 6 bases and J by 0 bases, with 6 bases between. Germline CDR1 reads MNHEY; CDR2 reads SVGAGI. CDR3 length: 14 amino acids. The CDR3 region is CASSQISGANVLTF. Here the CDR3 DNA reads TGTGCCAGCAGCCAAATCTCTGGGGCCAACGTCCTGACTTTC.

The DNA for the CDR3 is TGTGCCAGCAGCTTAGTACCCAGCGGCGGGGAGCTGTTTTTT. It yields the protein CASSLVPSGGELFF. The genes are TRBV11-3 and TRBJ2-2; weak D call: TRBD2 (5 bases). Germline loops: CDR1 SGHNT, CDR2 YENEEA. V lost 1 base and J lost 7, with 10 bases in between. CDR3 length: 14 amino acids.

The chain couples TRBV5-6 to TRBJ1-2, with 10 positions matching TRBD1. J lost 3 bases, V lost 4 bases, and 6 bases had no gene match. Germline values: CDR1 SGHDT, CDR2 YYEEEE. The CDR3 loop spans 15 amino acids. The CDR3 spells CASSDPGQGHYGYTF. The DNA of the CDR3 is TGTGCCAGCAGCGATCCGGGACAGGGGCACTATGGCTACACCTTC. Using reference TRBV5-6 and TRBJ1-2 for the parts outside the CDR3, the full variable domain is DAGVTQSPTHLIKTRGQQVTLRCSPKSGHDTVSWYQQALGQGPQFIFQYYEEEERQRGNFPDRFSGHQFPNYSSELNVNALLLGDSALYLCASSDPGQGHYGYTFGSGTRLTVV.

The chain's CDR3 is CASSPTAGGEQFF. The CDR3 coding sequence is TGTGCCAGCTCACCGACGGCCGGGGGGGAGCAGTTCTTC. The chain couples TRBV18 to TRBJ2-1; 7 bases line up with TRBD2. Trimming cost V 3 bases and J 10 bases; bases outside gene matches: 6. The germline V gene has CDR1 KGHSH and CDR2 LQKENI. The CDR3 contains 13 residues.

V is TRBV7-9 and J is TRBJ1-1; 12 positions agree with TRBD1. The ends lost 5 bases at V and 9 bases at J; junction bases unmatched: 13. CDR3 length equals 16 residues. Germline V gives CDR1 SEHNR, CDR2 FQNEAQ (reference sequence). The CDR3 sequence is CASSRDSGTGGLKAFF. CDR3 in DNA: TGTGCCAGCAGCCGAGACTCCGGGACAGGGGGCCTGAAAGCTTTCTTT.

The gene calls are TRBV11-2 and TRBJ2-3; 9 nucleotides match TRBD2. V lost 0 bases and J lost 12; bases outside the gene matches: 4. Germline V gene lookup returns CDR1 SGHAT and CDR2 FQNNGV. This CDR3 region has 13 residues. The CDR3: CASSLDGGTSQYF. CDR3 sequence (DNA): TGTGCCAGCAGCTTAGATGGCGGGACTAGCCAGTATTTT.

The chain is built from TRBV27 and TRBJ1-1, with 9 nucleotides matching TRBD1. CDR1 and CDR2 (germline): MNHEY, SMNVEV (reference sequence). This CDR3 has 18 residues. The V segment lost 4 bases and the J segment 4 bases; nucleotides outside the gene matches: 16. CDR3 nucleotide sequence: TGTGCCAGCAGTTATAAGGGGGGAATGACAGGGGGTGGCACTGAAGCTTTCTTT. Protein sequence: CASSYKGGMTGGGTEAFF.